The rows below give T cell receptor beta chains drawn from one sample of a study of beta chain features in type 1 diabetes. Libraries were prepared by immunoSEQ multiplex PCR; TCRdb keeps only in-frame clonotypes and omits some of them. The top ten hold roughly 0.12% of the sample, which has 500,000 to 800,000 clones, 12% seen once. Sequenced material: naive CD4+ T cells from blood. These receptors all come from a young man with type 1 diabetes. CDR3s leave out the opening cysteine and the closing phenylalanine or tryptophan. D genes are given only for firm matches.

V	D	J	CDR3
TRBV18	NA	TRBJ2-2	ASSPPSRNTGELF
TRBV2	TRBD1	TRBJ1-5	ASSRQGRQPQH
TRBV6-5	TRBD2	TRBJ2-7	ASSYRASGVSYEQY
TRBV10-3	NA	TRBJ2-3	AISAGQGGPDTQY
TRBV28	NA	TRBJ1-4	ASSPSFQDEKLF
TRBV4-2	NA	TRBJ1-1	ASSQEVGFETEAF
TRBV25-1	NA	TRBJ2-1	ASSEFGVSSYNEQF
TRBV5-1	TRBD1	TRBJ2-3	ASSSTPGQVSTDTQY
TRBV7-9	TRBD2	TRBJ2-5	ASSLWGGEETQY
TRBV4-2	TRBD2	TRBJ2-7	ASSLSTSGAPYEQY
TRBV6-6	TRBD1	TRBJ2-5	ASSYRGQGAGETQY
TRBV23-1	NA	TRBJ2-7	ASSLHNSYEQY
TRBV10-3	NA	TRBJ1-1	AVQGNTEAF
TRBV10-3	NA	TRBJ1-2	AISEAQEGYGYT
TRBV7-9	TRBD1	TRBJ1-2	ASSSHRGSLWDYT
TRBV2	TRBD1	TRBJ2-1	ASRTGQGAANEQF
TRBV5-6	NA	TRBJ2-5	ASSSLTEAYQETQY
TRBV27	NA	TRBJ1-2	ASSLSGVGGNYGYT
TRBV2	TRBD2	TRBJ2-5	ASSSTSGGFQETQY
TRBV7-9	NA	TRBJ1-2	ASSLEGARSSGYT
TRBV19	TRBD1	TRBJ2-5	ASSFGQGQETQY
TRBV2	NA	TRBJ2-7	ASSLYPSRTREQY
TRBV6-5	TRBD1	TRBJ2-1	ASSTGTGPGNEQF
TRBV21-1	NA	TRBJ2-6	ASSKGAGQGNTGANVLT
TRBV7-2	TRBD1	TRBJ2-7	ASSPGGGIPYEQY
TRBV28	NA	TRBJ1-5	ASMDSNQPQH
TRBV11-3	TRBD1	TRBJ1-2	ASSFVTGGGYT
TRBV30	NA	TRBJ2-7	AWSVRLQPYEQY
TRBV7-7	TRBD1	TRBJ2-5	ASSLTGVQETQY
TRBV27	NA	TRBJ2-3	ASGGAAVDTQY
TRBV9	NA	TRBJ1-1	ASSVAGATEAF
TRBV7-2	NA	TRBJ2-7	ASSLALLGSYEQY
TRBV9	TRBD2	TRBJ2-3	ASSVMSGGTDTQY
TRBV25-1	TRBD2	TRBJ2-5	ASSVSGLGQETQY
TRBV30	TRBD2	TRBJ2-1	AWSHSGGADEQF
TRBV5-4	TRBD1	NA	ASSPRTGSDEQY
TRBV7-2	NA	TRBJ2-1	ASSLRTNEQF
TRBV6-6	NA	TRBJ1-6	ASESKGDSPLH
TRBV12-5	NA	TRBJ2-1	ASGLSGQARDEQF
TRBV12-5	TRBD2	TRBJ2-2	ASGLALAGANTGELF
TRBV6-5	TRBD1	TRBJ1-2	ASSTPQGIVGYT
TRBV10-3	TRBD1	TRBJ2-7	AISEPRQGEQY
TRBV2	NA	TRBJ1-1	ASMPRISNTEAF
TRBV14	NA	TRBJ1-2	ASSQGHYGYT
TRBV30	TRBD2	TRBJ2-7	AWSTGGIYEQY
TRBV2	NA	TRBJ1-1	ASTEAF
TRBV29-1	NA	TRBJ1-5	SVDGGPNQPQH
TRBV6-1	NA	TRBJ2-6	ASSVLTPGSASSGANVLT
TRBV6-1	NA	TRBJ1-1	ASSEDRGTEAF
TRBV7-9	NA	TRBJ1-2	ASSLQDSHGYT
TRBV10-3	NA	TRBJ1-2	AISESAVYGYT
TRBV7-9	TRBD1	TRBJ1-2	ASSFQGDYGYT
TRBV6-6	NA	TRBJ2-4	ASSYSSIQY
TRBV7-9	NA	TRBJ2-5	ASSLVPEKETQY
TRBV29-1	NA	TRBJ1-2	SVAVLNYGYT
TRBV11-2	TRBD1	TRBJ1-1	ASSDRALQGRNTEAF
TRBV29-1	NA	TRBJ1-2	SVEEYRGNPYGYT
TRBV5-1	TRBD2	TRBJ2-1	ASSPAGGYNEQF
TRBV5-4	TRBD1	TRBJ2-1	ASSQGGATYNEQF
TRBV21-1	NA	TRBJ2-7	ASSAGLAGATYEQY